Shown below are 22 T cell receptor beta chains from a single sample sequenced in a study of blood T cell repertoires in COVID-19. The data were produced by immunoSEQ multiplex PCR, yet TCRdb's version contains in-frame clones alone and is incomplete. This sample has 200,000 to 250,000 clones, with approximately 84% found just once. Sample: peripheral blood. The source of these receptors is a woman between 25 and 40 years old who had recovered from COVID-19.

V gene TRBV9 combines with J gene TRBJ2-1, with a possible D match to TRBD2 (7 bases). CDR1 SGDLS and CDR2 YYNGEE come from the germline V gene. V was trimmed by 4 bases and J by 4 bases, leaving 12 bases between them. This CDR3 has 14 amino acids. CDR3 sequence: CASSLGGVYNEQFF. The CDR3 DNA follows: TGTGCCAGCAGCCTAGGGGGGGTATACAATGAGCAGTTCTTC.

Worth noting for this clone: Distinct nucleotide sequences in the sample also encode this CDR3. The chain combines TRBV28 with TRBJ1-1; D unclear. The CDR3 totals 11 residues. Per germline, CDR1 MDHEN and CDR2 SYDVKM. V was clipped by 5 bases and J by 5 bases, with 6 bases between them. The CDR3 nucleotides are TGTGCCAGCAGTGGAGGGACTGAAGCTTTCTTT. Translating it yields CASSGGTEAFF.

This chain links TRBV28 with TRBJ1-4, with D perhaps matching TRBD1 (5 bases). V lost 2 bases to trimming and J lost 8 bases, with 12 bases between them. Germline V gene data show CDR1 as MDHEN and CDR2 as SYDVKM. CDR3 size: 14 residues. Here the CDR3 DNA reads TGTGCCAGCAGTTTAGCCCAGGGTGTGGAAAAACTGTTTTTT. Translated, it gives CASSLAQGVEKLFF. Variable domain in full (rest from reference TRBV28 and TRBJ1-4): DVKVTQSSRYLVKRTGEKVFLECVQDMDHENMFWYRQDPGLGLRLIYFSYDVKMKEKGDIPEGYSVSREKKERFSLILESASTNQTSMYLCASSLAQGVEKLFFGSGTQLSVL.

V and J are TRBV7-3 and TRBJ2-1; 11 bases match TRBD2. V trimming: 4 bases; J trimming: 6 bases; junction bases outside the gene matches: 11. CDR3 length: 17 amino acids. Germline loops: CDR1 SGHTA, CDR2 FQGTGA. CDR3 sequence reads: CASSSHPTSGSRNEQFF. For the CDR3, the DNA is TGTGCCAGCAGCTCTCATCCCACTAGCGGGAGCCGCAATGAGCAGTTCTTC. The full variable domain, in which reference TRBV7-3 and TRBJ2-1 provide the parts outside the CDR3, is GAGVSQTPSNKVTEKGKYVELRCDPISGHTALYWYRQSLGQGPEFLIYFQGTGAADDSGLPNDRFFAVRPEGSVSTLKIQRTERGDSAVYLCASSSHPTSGSRNEQFFGPGTRLTVL.

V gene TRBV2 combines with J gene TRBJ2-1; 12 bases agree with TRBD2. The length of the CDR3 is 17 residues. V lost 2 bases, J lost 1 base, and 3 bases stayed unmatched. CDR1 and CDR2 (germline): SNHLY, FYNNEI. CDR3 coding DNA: TGTGCCAGCAGTGAACGGACTAGCGGGATTTCCTACAATGAGCAGTTCTTC. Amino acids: CASSERTSGISYNEQFF. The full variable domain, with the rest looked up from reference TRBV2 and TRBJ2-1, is EPEVTQTPSHQVTQMGQEVILRCVPISNHLYFYWYRQILGQKVEFLVSFYNNEISEKSEIFDDQFSVERPDGSNFTLKIRSTKLEDSAMYFCASSERTSGISYNEQFFGPGTRLTVL.

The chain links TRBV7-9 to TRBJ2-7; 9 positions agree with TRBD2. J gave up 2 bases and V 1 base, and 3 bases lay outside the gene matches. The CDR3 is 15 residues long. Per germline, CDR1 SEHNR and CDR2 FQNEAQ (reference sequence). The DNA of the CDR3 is TGTGCCAGCAGCTTAGAACTAGCGGGTACCTACGAGCAGTACTTC. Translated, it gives CASSLELAGTYEQYF. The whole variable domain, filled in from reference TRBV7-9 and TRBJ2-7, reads DTGVSQNPRHKITKRGQNVTFRCDPISEHNRLYWYRQTLGQGPEFLTYFQNEAQLEKSRLLSDRFSAERPKGSFSTLEIQRTEQGDSAMYLCASSLELAGTYEQYFGPGTRLTVT.

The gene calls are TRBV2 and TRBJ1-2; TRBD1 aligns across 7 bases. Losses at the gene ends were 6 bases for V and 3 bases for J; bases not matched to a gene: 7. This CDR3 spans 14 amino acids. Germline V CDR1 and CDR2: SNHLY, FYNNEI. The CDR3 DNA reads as TGTGCCAGCAGGAAATCCGGGACAGACTATGGCTACACCTTC. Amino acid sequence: CASRKSGTDYGYTF.

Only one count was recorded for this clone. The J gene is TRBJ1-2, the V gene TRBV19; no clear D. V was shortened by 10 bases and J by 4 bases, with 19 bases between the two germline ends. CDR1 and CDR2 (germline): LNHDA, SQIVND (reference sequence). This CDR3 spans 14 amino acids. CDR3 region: CATLRWASSYGYTF. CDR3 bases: TGTGCCACCCTTCGGTGGGCGAGCTCCTATGGCTACACCTTC.

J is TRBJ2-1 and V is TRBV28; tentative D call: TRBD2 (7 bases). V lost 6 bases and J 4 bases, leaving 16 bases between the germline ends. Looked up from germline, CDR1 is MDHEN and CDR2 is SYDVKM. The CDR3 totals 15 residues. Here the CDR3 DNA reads TGTGCCAGCAGCCGCCCGGGGGGCGCTTACAATGAGCAGTTCTTC. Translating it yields CASSRPGGAYNEQFF.

The CDR3 DNA follows: TGTGCCAGCGGGCGGGGGGGTATTGGCGAGACCCAGTACTTC. Its protein product is CASGRGGIGETQYF. The chain couples TRBV6-5 to TRBJ2-5; 9 bases match TRBD2. This CDR3 contains 14 residues. In germline, CDR1 is MNHEY, CDR2 SVGAGI. V lost 8 bases, J lost 5 bases, and 9 bases stayed unmatched.

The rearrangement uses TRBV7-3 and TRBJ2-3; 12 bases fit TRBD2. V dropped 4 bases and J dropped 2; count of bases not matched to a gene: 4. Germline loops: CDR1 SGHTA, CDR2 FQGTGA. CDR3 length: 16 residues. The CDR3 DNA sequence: TGTGCCAGCAGCTCCGGACTAGCGGGAAACACAGATACGCAGTATTTT. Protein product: CASSSGLAGNTDTQYF.

CDR3 loop: CASIFYFTTSGRAAYNEQFF. In DNA, the CDR3 is TGTGCCAGTATTTTTTATTTTACGACTAGCGGGAGGGCCGCCTACAATGAGCAGTTCTTC. The chain couples TRBV19 to TRBJ2-1; 14 bases agree with TRBD2. CDR1 and CDR2 (germline): LNHDA, SQIVND (reference sequence). This CDR3 has 20 residues. V shed 7 bases, J shed 2 bases, and the junction held 16 bases outside the gene matches.

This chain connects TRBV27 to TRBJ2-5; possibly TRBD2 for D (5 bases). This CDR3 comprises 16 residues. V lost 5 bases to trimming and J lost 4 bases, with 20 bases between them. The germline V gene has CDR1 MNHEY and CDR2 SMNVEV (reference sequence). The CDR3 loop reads CASSPLEGRGRETQYF. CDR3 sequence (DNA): TGTGCCAGCAGTCCGCTCGAAGGGAGAGGTAGAGAGACCCAGTACTTC.

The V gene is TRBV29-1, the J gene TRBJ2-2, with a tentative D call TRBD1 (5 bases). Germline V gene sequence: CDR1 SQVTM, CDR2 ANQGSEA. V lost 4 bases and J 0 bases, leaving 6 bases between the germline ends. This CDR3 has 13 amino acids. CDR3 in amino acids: CSVVTANTGELFF. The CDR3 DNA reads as TGCAGCGTTGTGACAGCGAACACCGGGGAGCTGTTTTTT.

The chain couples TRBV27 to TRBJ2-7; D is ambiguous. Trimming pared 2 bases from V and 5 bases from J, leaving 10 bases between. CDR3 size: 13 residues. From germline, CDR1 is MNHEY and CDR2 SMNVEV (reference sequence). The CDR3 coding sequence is TGTGCCAGCAGTTTACCCTCCGCAGACGAGCAGTACTTC. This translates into CASSLPSADEQYF.

CDR3 in DNA: TGTGCCAGCTCACCCGCGGAAAGTCGCTCTGGAAACACCATATATTTT. Translation gives CASSPAESRSGNTIYF. The rearrangement uses TRBV18 and TRBJ1-3; D uncertain. Germline-derived CDR1 and CDR2 are KGHSH and LQKENI. V was clipped by 3 bases and J by 0 bases, with 12 bases between them. This CDR3 is 16 amino acids long.

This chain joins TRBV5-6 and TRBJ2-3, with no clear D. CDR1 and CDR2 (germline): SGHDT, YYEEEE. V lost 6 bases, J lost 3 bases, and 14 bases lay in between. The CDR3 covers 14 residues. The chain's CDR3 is CASILRQVTDTQYF. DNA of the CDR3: TGTGCCAGCATCCTTAGGCAGGTAACAGATACGCAGTATTTT.

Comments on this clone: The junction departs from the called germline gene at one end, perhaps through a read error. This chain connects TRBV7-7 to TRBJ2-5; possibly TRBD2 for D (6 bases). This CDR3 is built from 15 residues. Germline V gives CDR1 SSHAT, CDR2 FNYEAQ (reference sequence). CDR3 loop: CASSLFAGYQETQYF. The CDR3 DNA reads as TGTGCTAGCAGCTTATTCGCGGGGTACCAAGAGACCCAGTACTTC. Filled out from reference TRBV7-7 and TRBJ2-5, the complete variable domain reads GAGVSQSPRYKVTKRGQDVTLRCDPISSHATLYWYQQALGQGPEFLTYFNYEAQPDKSGLPSDRFSAERPEGSISTLTIQRTEQRDSAMYRCASSLFAGYQETQYFGPGTRLLVL.

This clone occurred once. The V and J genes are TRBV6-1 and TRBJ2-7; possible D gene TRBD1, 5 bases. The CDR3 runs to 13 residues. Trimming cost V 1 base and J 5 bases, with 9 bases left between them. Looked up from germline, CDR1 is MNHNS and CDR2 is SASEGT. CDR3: CASSEVDSHEQYF. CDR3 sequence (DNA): TGTGCCAGCAGTGAAGTCGACAGCCACGAGCAGTACTTC.

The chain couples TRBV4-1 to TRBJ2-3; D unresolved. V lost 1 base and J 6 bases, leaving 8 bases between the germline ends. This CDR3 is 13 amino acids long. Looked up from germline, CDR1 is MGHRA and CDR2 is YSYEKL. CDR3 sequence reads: CASSQGYSDTQYF. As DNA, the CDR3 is TGCGCCAGCAGCCAAGGATACAGTGATACGCAGTATTTT.

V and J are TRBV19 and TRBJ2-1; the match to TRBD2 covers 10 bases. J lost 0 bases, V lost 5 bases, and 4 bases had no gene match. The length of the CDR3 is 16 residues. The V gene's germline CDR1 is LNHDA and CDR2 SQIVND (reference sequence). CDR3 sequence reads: CASSSIAGGSYNEQFF. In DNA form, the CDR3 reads TGTGCCAGTAGTTCAATAGCGGGGGGCTCCTACAATGAGCAGTTCTTC. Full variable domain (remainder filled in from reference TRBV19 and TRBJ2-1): DGGITQSPKYLFRKEGQNVTLSCEQNLNHDAMYWYRQDPGQGLRLIYYSQIVNDFQKGDIAEGYSVSREKKESFPLTVTSAQKNPTAFYLCASSSIAGGSYNEQFFGPGTRLTVL.

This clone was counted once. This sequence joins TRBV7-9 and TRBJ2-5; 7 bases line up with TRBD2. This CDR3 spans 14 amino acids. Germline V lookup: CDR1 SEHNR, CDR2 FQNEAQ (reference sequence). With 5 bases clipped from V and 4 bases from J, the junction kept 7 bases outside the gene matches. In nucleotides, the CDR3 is TGTGCCAGCAGCCCGCGGTCGGGGGGAGAGACCCAGTACTTC. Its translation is CASSPRSGGETQYF.